A single sample gave rise to the 13 T cell receptor beta chains below, sequenced in a study of T cell responses to AZD1222 COVID-19 vaccine. Profiling relied on immunoSEQ multiplex PCR, and the TCRdb table lists in-frame clones only, not all of them. The data hold about 140,000 clones, with about 88% observed a single time. This material consisted of peripheral blood, taken 28 days after the second AZD1222 dose. The source is an adult who received the AZD1222 COVID-19 vaccine.

V usage is TRBV5-1 and J usage is TRBJ2-3, with 7 positions matching TRBD2. This CDR3 has 16 amino acids. Trimming took 1 base from V and 6 from J; bases not matched to a gene: 11. CDR1 is SGHRS, CDR2 YFSETQ, per germline. CDR3 region: CASSLPAGVGPDTQYF. The CDR3 region has the DNA TGCGCCAGCAGCTTGCCTGCGGGGGTCGGTCCGGATACGCAGTATTTT. The full variable domain, with the rest looked up from reference TRBV5-1 and TRBJ2-3, is KAGVTQTPRYLIKTRGQQVTLSCSPISGHRSVSWYQQTPGQGLQFLFEYFSETQRNKGNFPGRFSGRQFSNSRSEMNVSTLELGDSALYLCASSLPAGVGPDTQYFGPGTRLTVL.

CDR3 residues: CASSGTLGLKSPLHF. As DNA, the CDR3 is TGTGCCAGCAGTGGCACCCTAGGGTTAAAGTCACCCCTCCACTTT. The J gene is TRBJ1-6, the V gene TRBV25-1; unclear D gene. Deletions cut 4 bases from V and 10 bases from J, with 17 bases between. This CDR3 spans 15 amino acids. Germline assignment: CDR1 MGHDK and CDR2 SYGVNS. The whole variable domain, remainder taken from reference TRBV25-1 and TRBJ1-6, is EADIYQTPRYLVIGTGKKITLECSQTMGHDKMYWYQQDPGMELHLIHYSYGVNSTEKGDLSSESTVSRIRTEHFPLTLESARPSHTSQYLCASSGTLGLKSPLHFGNGTRLTVT.

The rearrangement joins TRBV23-1 to TRBJ1-6; D is possibly TRBD1 (5 bases). TRBV23-1 is placed among ORFs of uncertain function. This CDR3 is 20 amino acids long. With 0 bases removed from V and 1 base from J, the gap between germline ends came to 19 bases. The CDR3 loop reads CASSQSTQGLNGSYNSPLHF. As DNA, the CDR3 is TGCGCCAGCAGTCAATCGACGCAGGGCTTAAACGGGTCCTATAATTCACCCCTCCACTTT.

This clone was seen a handful of times. The chain joins TRBV24-1 to TRBJ2-5; 8 positions match TRBD1. Germline assignment: CDR1 KGHDR and CDR2 SFDVKD. V dropped 3 bases and J dropped 4; count of bases not matched to a gene: 6. The CDR3 has 15 amino acids. CDR3 loop: CATSDTRTGIETQYF. In nucleotides, the CDR3 is TGTGCCACCAGTGATACGAGGACAGGGATAGAGACCCAGTACTTC.

The chain recombines TRBV9 with TRBJ1-6, with a possible D match to TRBD1 (5 bases). Between the trimmed V and J ends, which lost 0 bases and 8 bases, there was a span of 12 bases. This CDR3 spans 15 amino acids. Germline CDR1 reads SGDLS; CDR2 reads YYNGEE. The CDR3: CASSVGSRADSPLHF. CDR3 coding DNA: TGTGCCAGCAGCGTAGGTTCCAGGGCGGATTCACCCCTCCACTTT.

The DNA for the CDR3 is TGTGCCAGCAGCTTAAGTGGCCGGGGTTCGGAGTCACCCCTCCACTTT. Protein: CASSLSGRGSESPLHF. This chain uses TRBV7-2 with TRBJ1-6; D unresolved. V lost 2 bases and J lost 10, with 18 bases in between. The CDR3 has 16 amino acids. Germline CDR1 SGHTA, CDR2 FQGNSA.

The chain recombines TRBV3-1 (or the pseudogene TRBV3-2) with TRBJ2-7; TRBD1 might be the D (6 bases). The V gene lost 4 bases and the J gene lost 6 bases, with 13 bases spanning the gap. This CDR3 spans 13 amino acids. Per germline, CDR1 LGHDT and CDR2 YNNKEL (reference sequence). The CDR3: CASSLRGLSEQYF. As DNA, the CDR3 is TGTGCCAGCAGCCTCAGGGGCCTCTCCGAGCAGTACTTC.

The chain links TRBV30 to TRBJ1-6; TRBD1 is a possible D gene (6 bases). The germline CDR1 and CDR2 sequences are GTSNPN and SVGIG (reference sequence). V lost 6 bases, J lost 14 bases, and 11 bases lay in between. This CDR3 spans 10 amino acids. CDR3 sequence reads: CACSGVALHF. The CDR3 DNA sequence: TGTGCCTGCTCAGGGGTCGCCCTCCACTTT.

The gene calls are TRBV28 and TRBJ2-7; D call uncertain. This CDR3 contains 13 residues. V was shortened by 3 bases and J by 4 bases, with 10 bases between the two germline ends. Germline CDR1 is MDHEN and CDR2 is SYDVKM. CDR3 nucleotides: TGTGCCAGCAGTTTTGGGTTTAAATACGAGCAGTACTTC. Its translation: CASSFGFKYEQYF.

The chain links TRBV7-2 to TRBJ2-3; the match to TRBD2 covers 7 bases. The germline V gene has CDR1 SGHTA and CDR2 FQGNSA. The trim removed 3 bases at V and 1 base at J, leaving 10 bases unmatched. The CDR3 contains 17 residues. This chain's CDR3 is CASSFRAGRWGTDTQYF. Here the CDR3 DNA reads TGTGCCAGCAGCTTTAGAGCGGGACGGTGGGGCACAGATACGCAGTATTTT.

The gene calls are TRBV18 and TRBJ2-7; TRBD2 agrees at 14 bases. Losses at the gene ends were 3 bases for V and 4 bases for J; bases not matched to a gene: 5. CDR1 and CDR2 (germline): KGHSH, LQKENI. The CDR3 runs 16 residues. The CDR3 DNA sequence: TGTGCCAGCTCACCGACGGGACTAGCGGGAGTATACGAGCAGTACTTC. It specifies CASSPTGLAGVYEQYF. Drawing the rest from reference TRBV18 and TRBJ2-7, the complete variable domain is NAGVMQNPRHLVRRRGQEARLRCSPMKGHSHVYWYRQLPEEGLKFMVYLQKENIIDESGMPKERFSAEFPKEGPSILRIQQVVRGDSAAYFCASSPTGLAGVYEQYFGPGTRLTVT.

The chain carries TRBV3-1 (or the pseudogene TRBV3-2) and TRBJ2-5; D not certain. Looked up from germline, CDR1 is LGHDT and CDR2 is YNNKEL (reference sequence). Deletions cut 3 bases from V and 5 bases from J, with 7 bases between. This CDR3 has 12 residues. This chain's CDR3 is CASSHLDETQYF. CDR3 DNA: TGTGCCAGCAGCCACCTCGATGAGACCCAGTACTTC.

J is TRBJ2-3 and V is TRBV29-1; D is unclear. V was clipped by 8 bases and J by 3 bases, with 6 bases between them. Per the germline V gene, CDR1 is SQVTM and CDR2 is ANQGSEA. CDR3 size: 10 residues. This CDR3 reads CSTLTDTQYF. CDR3 in DNA: TGCAGCACCTTAACAGATACGCAGTATTTT.